This T cell receptor beta chain was identified during a study of radiation and T cells in renal cell carcinoma. Time point described: blood 4 weeks post-SBRT, at nephrectomy. Documented treatment: 15 Gy SBRT to primary tumor, nephrectomy 4 weeks later. Turning to this clone: The target antigen is unknown.

Using immunoSEQ multiplex PCR, the repertoire was profiled, and TCRdb retains in-frame clones only, with some absent. The sample carries about 83,000 clones, approximately 82% recorded once. General observations from the study: From baseline, blood top tumor clonotypes peaked at 2 weeks post-radiation.

This TCR came from a woman aged 60-70 years with renal cell carcinoma. Sequencing was performed on blood, taken from a patient whose treatment included radiotherapy and nephrectomy.

The CDR3: CASRTGGVGYGYTF. Written as DNA, the CDR3 is TGTGCCAGCAGGACGGGAGGCGTTGGCTATGGCTACACCTTC. The chain uses TRBV6-5 and TRBJ1-2; D ambiguous. Per germline, CDR1 MNHEY and CDR2 SVGAGI. The CDR3 length is 14 residues. V gave up 6 bases and J gave up 4 bases, with 15 bases separating them.